Listed below are T cell receptor beta chains from one sample, sequenced in a study of cytotoxic CD8 clonotypes in ibrutinib-treated CLL. Profiled with immunoSEQ multiplex PCR; TCRdb holds only in-frame clones, not every one. In the table there are approximately 100,000 clones, approximately 80% of which are singletons. Material: PBMCs, obtained after 12 months of ibrutinib treatment. All receptors derive from a human donor with chronic lymphocytic leukemia. CDR3s include the opening cysteine and the closing phenylalanine or tryptophan. D genes are given only for firm matches. Clone sizes are given selectively: once, few, many, or a class where the clone is expanded.

J gene: TRBJ2-2
clone size: once
V gene: TRBV7-3
D gene: .
CDR3 DNA: TGTGCCAGCAGCTTAAATCCGATCCAGGGCACCCCCGGGGAGCTGTTTTTT
CDR3 protein: CASSLNPIQGTPGELFF

J gene: TRBJ2-5
clone size: .
V gene: TRBV14
D gene: .
CDR3 DNA: TGTGCCAGCAGCCCGAGCTACCAAGAGACCCAGTACTTC
CDR3 protein: CASSPSYQETQYF

J gene: TRBJ1-5
clone size: few
V gene: TRBV7-9
D gene: .
CDR3 DNA: TGTGCCAGCAGCATGGACCTTAGCAATCAGCCCCAGCATTTT
CDR3 protein: CASSMDLSNQPQHF

J gene: TRBJ1-5
clone size: .
V gene: TRBV18
D gene: .
CDR3 DNA: TGTGCCAGCTCACCAAGTAAGAATCAGCCCCAGCATTTT
CDR3 protein: CASSPSKNQPQHF

J gene: TRBJ1-6
clone size: few
V gene: TRBV6-1
D gene: .
CDR3 DNA: TGTGCCAGCAGTGTTGGGGGAACACCCCTCCACTTT
CDR3 protein: CASSVGGTPLHF

J gene: TRBJ1-4
clone size: .
V gene: TRBV6-1
D gene: TRBD1
CDR3 DNA: TGTGCCAGCAGGGAAGGGGGCTTGGCTAATGAAAAACTGTTTTTT
CDR3 protein: CASREGGLANEKLFF

J gene: TRBJ1-6
clone size: .
V gene: TRBV2
D gene: .
CDR3 DNA: TGTGCCAGCAGTTTGACGCTGGACCATTCACCCCTCCACTTT
CDR3 protein: CASSLTLDHSPLHF

J gene: TRBJ2-7
clone size: .
V gene: TRBV6-1
D gene: TRBD1
CDR3 DNA: TGTGCCAGCAGGAACGGACAGGGATCCTACGAGCAGTACTTC
CDR3 protein: CASRNGQGSYEQYF

J gene: TRBJ1-1
clone size: once
V gene: TRBV6-6
D gene: .
CDR3 DNA: TGTGCCAGCAGTTATGAAATGCCAGGGCTTAACACTGAAGCTTTCTTT
CDR3 protein: CASSYEMPGLNTEAFF

J gene: TRBJ2-5
clone size: .
V gene: TRBV6-1
D gene: .
CDR3 DNA: TGTGCCAGCAGTGTCTTGGAAGAGACCCAGTACTTC
CDR3 protein: CASSVLEETQYF

J gene: TRBJ2-5
clone size: .
V gene: TRBV30
D gene: .
CDR3 DNA: TGTGCCTGGAGTGCCGGGCCGGCCCAAGAGACCCAGTACTTC
CDR3 protein: CAWSAGPAQETQYF

J gene: TRBJ1-1
clone size: .
V gene: TRBV6-5
D gene: .
CDR3 DNA: TGTGCCAGCAGTTACTCGAATCAGCCGAACACTGAAGCTTTCTTT
CDR3 protein: CASSYSNQPNTEAFF

J gene: TRBJ2-7
clone size: .
V gene: TRBV25-1
D gene: TRBD1
CDR3 DNA: TGTGCCAGCACTAGCCCCGGGGCAGTCGGGACAGGGGGTCACGAGCAGTACTTC
CDR3 protein: CASTSPGAVGTGGHEQYF

J gene: TRBJ2-1
clone size: .
V gene: TRBV5-1
D gene: .
CDR3 DNA: TGCGCCAGCAGCTTAGGCCCGGCGGCAACCTACAATGAGCAGTTCTTC
CDR3 protein: CASSLGPAATYNEQFF

J gene: TRBJ1-2
clone size: .
V gene: TRBV19
D gene: TRBD1
CDR3 DNA: TGTGCCAGTAATCGGGACAGCACCTCTTTTAACTATGGCTACACCTTC
CDR3 protein: CASNRDSTSFNYGYTF

J gene: TRBJ1-1
clone size: .
V gene: TRBV5-1
D gene: .
CDR3 DNA: TGCGCCAGCAGCTTGGCGGGTCGGACTGAAGCTTTCTTT
CDR3 protein: CASSLAGRTEAFF

J gene: TRBJ1-3
clone size: .
V gene: TRBV11-3
D gene: .
CDR3 DNA: TGTGCCAGCAGCCCCCGAGAGGGCTCGGCTGGAAACACCATATATTTT
CDR3 protein: CASSPREGSAGNTIYF

J gene: TRBJ1-5
clone size: .
V gene: TRBV6-5
D gene: .
CDR3 DNA: TGTGCCAGCAGTTACGTGTATGGGGCGAATCAGCCCCAGCATTTT
CDR3 protein: CASSYVYGANQPQHF

J gene: TRBJ2-2
clone size: few
V gene: TRBV7-9
D gene: TRBD1
CDR3 DNA: TGTGCCAGCAGCCGTGGACAGGGCACGACCGGGGAGCTGTTTTTT
CDR3 protein: CASSRGQGTTGELFF

J gene: TRBJ2-1
clone size: .
V gene: TRBV7-9
D gene: .
CDR3 DNA: TGTGCCAGCAGCTTAAACAGGGCGAGAAGCAATGAGCAGTTCTTC
CDR3 protein: CASSLNRARSNEQFF

J gene: TRBJ2-7
clone size: .
V gene: TRBV5-6
D gene: .
CDR3 DNA: TGTGCCAGCAGCTACGAGCACGAGCAGTACTTC
CDR3 protein: CASSYEHEQYF

J gene: TRBJ2-7
clone size: .
V gene: TRBV11-2
D gene: TRBD2
CDR3 DNA: TGTGCCAGCAGCCGACAAAGGACTAGCGCCGAGCAGTACTTC
CDR3 protein: CASSRQRTSAEQYF

J gene: TRBJ2-1
clone size: .
V gene: TRBV11-2
D gene: TRBD2
CDR3 DNA: TGTGCCAGCAGCTTACGTAGCGGGGGGCAAGACAATGAGCAGTTCTTC
CDR3 protein: CASSLRSGGQDNEQFF

J gene: TRBJ1-2
clone size: .
V gene: TRBV28
D gene: TRBD1
CDR3 DNA: TGTGCCAGCAGCGAAACCTCCGGGACAGGGTATGGCTACACCTTC
CDR3 protein: CASSETSGTGYGYTF

J gene: TRBJ1-1
clone size: .
V gene: TRBV4-3
D gene: .
CDR3 DNA: TGCGCCAGCAGCCATGATGACAAGCCCCCGGAGGGAGCTTTCTTT
CDR3 protein: CASSHDDKPPEGAFF

J gene: TRBJ2-1
clone size: once
V gene: TRBV5-1
D gene: .
CDR3 DNA: TGCGCCAGCAGCTTGTCCCGGGACGGGTATGAGCAGTTCTTC
CDR3 protein: CASSLSRDGYEQFF

J gene: TRBJ2-5
clone size: .
V gene: TRBV12-5
D gene: .
CDR3 DNA: TGTGCTAGTGGTTTGGTACTCGGACTCTCGTACCAAGAGACCCAGTACTTC
CDR3 protein: CASGLVLGLSYQETQYF

J gene: TRBJ2-4
clone size: .
V gene: TRBV9
D gene: TRBD1
CDR3 DNA: TGTGCCAGCAGCGAGTCTCCCAGGGGGAACGCCAAAAACATTCAGTACTTC
CDR3 protein: CASSESPRGNAKNIQYF

J gene: TRBJ2-7
clone size: .
V gene: TRBV29-1
D gene: .
CDR3 DNA: TGCAGCGTTGACTACGGGAGTACGGGGCAGTACTTC
CDR3 protein: CSVDYGSTGQYF

J gene: TRBJ1-5
clone size: once
V gene: TRBV6-5
D gene: .
CDR3 DNA: TGTGCCAGCAGCCAGGGACAGCCCCAGCATTTT
CDR3 protein: CASSQGQPQHF

J gene: TRBJ2-1
clone size: .
V gene: TRBV7-3
D gene: .
CDR3 DNA: TGTGCCAGCAGCTCCTCGGACGGCAACTACAATGAGCAGTTCTTC
CDR3 protein: CASSSSDGNYNEQFF

J gene: TRBJ1-1
clone size: once
V gene: TRBV25-1
D gene: .
CDR3 DNA: TGTGCCAGCAGTGAATCTGGGATGAACACTGAAGCTTTCTTT
CDR3 protein: CASSESGMNTEAFF

J gene: TRBJ1-3
clone size: .
V gene: TRBV9
D gene: .
CDR3 DNA: TGTGCCAGCAGCGTAGCCTGGACGGGGATAGATGGAAACACCATATATTTT
CDR3 protein: CASSVAWTGIDGNTIYF

J gene: TRBJ2-7
clone size: .
V gene: TRBV4-1
D gene: TRBD1
CDR3 DNA: TGCGCCAGCAGCCAAGAGACGGGACAGGGGTTCGACGAGCAGTACTTC
CDR3 protein: CASSQETGQGFDEQYF

J gene: TRBJ2-3
clone size: .
V gene: TRBV12-5
D gene: TRBD2
CDR3 DNA: TGTGCTAGTGGCCTAGCGGGGGGATTACCGACAGATACGCAGTATTTT
CDR3 protein: CASGLAGGLPTDTQYF

J gene: TRBJ1-6
clone size: .
V gene: TRBV25-1
D gene: TRBD1
CDR3 DNA: TGTGCCAGCAGTGATCCTAGGGACAGGGGCGACAATTCACCCCTCCACTTT
CDR3 protein: CASSDPRDRGDNSPLHF

J gene: TRBJ2-1
clone size: .
V gene: TRBV5-1
D gene: .
CDR3 DNA: TGCGCCAGCAGCCCGGACCCGATAACCTACAATGAGCAGTTCTTC
CDR3 protein: CASSPDPITYNEQFF

J gene: TRBJ2-3
clone size: once
V gene: TRBV7-3
D gene: TRBD2
CDR3 DNA: TGTGCCAGCAGCACATTAGCGGGCCTCACAGATACGCAGTATTTT
CDR3 protein: CASSTLAGLTDTQYF

J gene: TRBJ2-7
clone size: .
V gene: TRBV25-1
D gene: .
CDR3 DNA: TGTGCCAGCAGTTACGGGAGTTCGTACGAGCAGTACTTC
CDR3 protein: CASSYGSSYEQYF

J gene: TRBJ2-5
clone size: few
V gene: TRBV4-1
D gene: .
CDR3 DNA: TGCGCCAGCAGCCAAGATACCGAGACCCAGTACTTC
CDR3 protein: CASSQDTETQYF

J gene: TRBJ1-2
clone size: .
V gene: TRBV9
D gene: .
CDR3 DNA: TGTGCCAGCAGTAACCCTCGGAGCATCTATGGCTACACCTTC
CDR3 protein: CASSNPRSIYGYTF

J gene: TRBJ2-7
clone size: .
V gene: TRBV15
D gene: TRBD1
CDR3 DNA: TGTGCCACCAGCAGACCGACCGGGACAGGGAGCGAGCAGTACTTC
CDR3 protein: CATSRPTGTGSEQYF

J gene: TRBJ1-5
clone size: .
V gene: TRBV11-2
D gene: .
CDR3 DNA: TGTGCCAGCAGCTTAGACCGAGCGCGGCCCCAGCATTTT
CDR3 protein: CASSLDRARPQHF

J gene: TRBJ1-5
clone size: few
V gene: TRBV19
D gene: TRBD1
CDR3 DNA: TGTGCCAGTAGTATTCGGGGCAGGGGGCAAAATCAGCCCCAGCATTTT
CDR3 protein: CASSIRGRGQNQPQHF

J gene: TRBJ1-3
clone size: .
V gene: TRBV6-5
D gene: .
CDR3 DNA: TGTGCCAGCAGTTGGGGTCGGGGCTCCGGAAACACCATATATTTT
CDR3 protein: CASSWGRGSGNTIYF

J gene: TRBJ2-3
clone size: .
V gene: TRBV25-1
D gene: .
CDR3 DNA: TGTGCCAGCTTTGGTTTAGAGCAGCATACGCAGTATTTT
CDR3 protein: CASFGLEQHTQYF

J gene: TRBJ1-5
clone size: once
V gene: TRBV21-1
D gene: .
CDR3 DNA: TGTGCCAGCATCCACGGGTATAGCAATCAGCCCCAGCATTTT
CDR3 protein: CASIHGYSNQPQHF

J gene: TRBJ2-1
clone size: .
V gene: TRBV9
D gene: TRBD1
CDR3 DNA: TGTGCCAGCAGCGTCAGGGACAGGGAGCACACTGAGCAGTTCTTC
CDR3 protein: CASSVRDREHTEQFF